The text below deals with one T cell receptor beta chain. Its antigen is not identified. The data originate from a study of shared clonotypes between healthy human individuals. Repertoires were generated with immunoSEQ multiplex PCR, while TCRdb's copy carries only in-frame clones and drops some. The table lists 2,500,000 or so clones, over 85% of them singletons. Deletions cut 1 base from V and 7 bases from J, with 16 bases between. This CDR3 has 15 amino acids. The germline gives CDR1 SNHLY, CDR2 FYNNEI. Findings and caveats of the study: Donor clonotype sharing was expected to depend on sequencing depth.

The TCR originated in a man aged 18 to 30 in good health. The gene calls are TRBV2 and TRBJ1-2, with TRBD1 as a possible D gene (6 bases). Sequencing was carried out using naive CD4+ T cells sorted from blood. This sample's subset: CD45RA+ positively selected. DNA of the CDR3: TGTGCCAGCAGTGAAGACGCAGGGGAGGTGGGTGGCTACACCTTC. Its protein is CASSEDAGEVGGYTF.